The rows below give T cell receptor beta chains drawn from one sample of a study of human T cells and chemical hapten exposure. MiXCR was run by TCRdb on the RACE reads, yielding one entry per CDR3 protein. This sample carries 150,000 to 200,000 distinct CDR3 sequences, around 20% of them seen once, and the ten largest clones take under 7.5%. The sample in question was whole blood, obtained in connection with sensitization to the hapten diphenylcyclopropenone (DPC). The origin of the receptors is a woman aged 50 to 60 with alopecia areata. Some clones in this sample may be carry-over from other donors' samples. Both conserved end residues are part of each CDR3. The order of the fields is clone size, J gene, CDR3 length, D gene, V gene, CDR3 DNA, CDR3 protein. A D gene is named only where the DNA matches it firmly. The size field is filled for only some rows; it gives once, few, many or a size class.

NA	TRBJ1-4	15	TRBD1	TRBV30	TGTGCCTGGAATACCCGGACAGGGGGGAATGAAAAACTGTTTTTT	CAWNTRTGGNEKLFF
NA	TRBJ2-1	13	TRBD2	TRBV5-1	TGCGCCAGCAGCTTGGAACGCGGGAGGGCCTGGTTCTTC	CASSLERGRAWFF
NA	TRBJ1-2	12	NA	TRBV7-9	TGTGCCAGCAGCTGGGGGGACTATGGCTACACCTTC	CASSWGDYGYTF
few	TRBJ1-6	14	TRBD1	TRBV20-1	TGCAGTGCCTCCCCCGGGGACAGTAATTCACCCCTCCACTTT	CSASPGDSNSPLHF
NA	TRBJ2-3	16	TRBD2	TRBV7-9	TGTGCCAGCAGCTTCCTCGCGGGAGGGGTCACAGATACGCAGTATTTT	CASSFLAGGVTDTQYF
few	TRBJ1-1	12	NA	TRBV29-1	TGCAGCGTTCGGTTAGGGCACACTGAAGCTTTCTTT	CSVRLGHTEAFF
few	TRBJ1-1	12	NA	TRBV20-1	TGCAGTGCTAGAGAAGGGATAAAGGAAGCTTTCTTT	CSAREGIKEAFF
few	TRBJ2-1	13	TRBD2	TRBV19	TGTGCCAGTAGGGGACTAGCGGGAAGTGAGCAGTTCTTC	CASRGLAGSEQFF
NA	TRBJ1-1	14	TRBD1	TRBV2	TGTGCCAGCAGGGGACAGGAATCGAACACTGAAGCTTTCTTT	CASRGQESNTEAFF
NA	TRBJ2-3	15	NA	TRBV20-1	TGCAGTGCTAGAGCCCTAGCGACTAGCACAGATACGCAGTATTTT	CSARALATSTDTQYF
NA	TRBJ2-3	16	TRBD2	TRBV7-2	TGTGCCAGCAGCTTATCGGGAGGCGGGAGGACAGATACGCAGTATTTT	CASSLSGGGRTDTQYF
NA	TRBJ2-7	14	NA	TRBV5-4	TGTGCCAGCAGCCCCTTTGGGCCGTCCTACGAGCAGTACTTC	CASSPFGPSYEQYF
few	TRBJ2-5	15	NA	TRBV21-1	TGTGCCACCAGCCTGGGGGGGGCGCACCCAGAGACCCAGTACTTC	CATSLGGAHPETQYF
once	TRBJ2-6	19	NA	TRBV15	TGTGCCACCAGCAGAGGGTACCGGGATTCCGACTCTGGGGCCAACGTCCTGACTTTC	CATSRGYRDSDSGANVLTF
few	TRBJ1-2	13	NA	TRBV5-6	TGTGCCAGCAATTTCAGGGGATACTATGGCTACACCTTC	CASNFRGYYGYTF
NA	TRBJ2-1	15	NA	TRBV4-2	TGTGCCAGCAGCCAAGATTGGTACGGTGAGAATGAGCAGTTCTTC	CASSQDWYGENEQFF
NA	TRBJ2-7	14	TRBD2	TRBV18	TGTGCCAGCTCGGGGACTACGAGCTCCTACGAGCAGTACTTC	CASSGTTSSYEQYF
NA	TRBJ2-7	16	TRBD2	TRBV7-6	TGTGCCAGCAGCTTATATAGGACTAGCGGGGCCTACAAGCAGTACTTC	CASSLYRTSGAYKQYF
many	TRBJ2-5	15	TRBD2	TRBV24-1	TGTGCCACCAGCCCTCTTGGGACTAGCGAAGAGACCCAGTACTTC	CATSPLGTSEETQYF
NA	TRBJ1-2	18	TRBD1	TRBV5-1	TGCGCCAGCAGCTTGAACTCCCGAATCGGGACAGGCTTCTATGGCTACACCTTC	CASSLNSRIGTGFYGYTF
NA	TRBJ1-3	16	NA	TRBV7-8	TGTGCCAGCAGCGCGGGGGGGTGGGGCGACGGAAACACCATATATTTT	CASSAGGWGDGNTIYF
few	TRBJ2-1	16	TRBD2	TRBV7-9	TGTGCCAGCAGGCCTGCCCTAGCGGGTCCAAAGGGGGAGCAGTTCTTC	CASRPALAGPKGEQFF
many	TRBJ2-3	14	NA	TRBV7-9	TGTGCCAGCAGCCGAAAGACGGGCACAGATACGCAGTATTTT	CASSRKTGTDTQYF
NA	TRBJ2-3	15	NA	TRBV5-1	TGCGCCAGCAGCTTGGACAATCCTAGCACAGATACGCAGTATTTT	CASSLDNPSTDTQYF
few	TRBJ1-5	13	NA	TRBV30	TGTGCCTGGACTGGAGATGCAAATCAGCCCCAGCATTTT	CAWTGDANQPQHF
few	TRBJ2-7	14	NA	TRBV5-1	TGCGCCAGCCGCCAAAGAACAGCGGTCTACGAGCAGTACTTC	CASRQRTAVYEQYF
NA	TRBJ2-1	19	TRBD2	TRBV29-1	TGCAGCGTTGAAGATCTACTAGCGGGAGGGCCGAGGTCCTACAATGAGCAGTTCTTC	CSVEDLLAGGPRSYNEQFF
few	TRBJ2-1	14	TRBD2	TRBV20-1	TGCAGTGCTCCACGGACTAGCGGCCTCAATGAGCAGTTCTTC	CSAPRTSGLNEQFF
NA	TRBJ2-1	14	TRBD1	TRBV27	TGTGCCAGCAGATATTCAGGGGGCTACAATGAGCAGTTCTTC	CASRYSGGYNEQFF
NA	TRBJ2-4	20	TRBD2	TRBV19	TGTGCCAGTAGTATAGGGGCTAGCGGGAGGAGGCGGTTAGCCAAAAACATTCAGTACTTC	CASSIGASGRRRLAKNIQYF
many	TRBJ1-1	15	NA	TRBV7-2	TGTGCCAGCAGCTTTTTTTCCGGGGATTACACTGAAGCTTTCTTT	CASSFFSGDYTEAFF
NA	TRBJ1-1	13	NA	TRBV3-1	TGTGCCAGCAGCCCACGGGGTAGGACTGAAGCTTTCTTT	CASSPRGRTEAFF
NA	TRBJ2-3	17	NA	TRBV6-2/TRBV6-3	TGTGCCAGCAGTTCCCCCCCTGAGGCGGGTCTCACAGATACGCAGTATTTT	CASSSPPEAGLTDTQYF
NA	TRBJ2-3	13	TRBD1	TRBV27	TGTGCCAGCCGGGACAGGATGGCAGATACGCAGTATTTT	CASRDRMADTQYF
NA	TRBJ1-2	13	NA	TRBV2	TGTGCCAGCAGTGAAGAGGTTAACTATGGCTACACCTTC	CASSEEVNYGYTF
few	TRBJ2-3	16	TRBD2	TRBV9	TGTGCCAGCAGCGTATCTAGCGGGAGACTCACAGATACGCAGTATTTT	CASSVSSGRLTDTQYF
few	TRBJ2-3	15	NA	TRBV28	TGTGCCAGCAGTTTAGGGGCCCCTAGCACAGATACGCAGTATTTT	CASSLGAPSTDTQYF
few	TRBJ2-1	14	NA	TRBV2	TGTGCCAGCAGTGGGGGACCCGGGCTGGGTGAGCAGTTCTTC	CASSGGPGLGEQFF
NA	TRBJ1-3	15	NA	TRBV18	TGTGCCAGCTCACTTGGGGACAACTCTGGAAACACCATATATTTT	CASSLGDNSGNTIYF
few	TRBJ2-5	15	TRBD2	TRBV11-2	TGTGCCAGCAGCCCTAGCGGGGGCATCCAAGAGACCCAGTACTTC	CASSPSGGIQETQYF
few	TRBJ2-7	12	NA	TRBV5-1	TGCGCCAGCAGCTCTCTAGCTTACGAGCAGTACTTC	CASSSLAYEQYF
NA	TRBJ2-1	15	TRBD2	TRBV11-1	TGTGCCAGCAGCGCGTTAGCGGGAGAGTTCGATGAGCAGTTCTTC	CASSALAGEFDEQFF
NA	TRBJ2-7	14	TRBD1	TRBV20-1	TGCAGTGCTAGAAGCAGGACAGGGAGCTACGAGCAGTACTTC	CSARSRTGSYEQYF
many	TRBJ2-2	14	NA	TRBV3-1	TGTGCCAGCAGCCAAGATTGGAACACCGGGGAGCTGTTTTTT	CASSQDWNTGELFF
NA	TRBJ2-1	16	TRBD2	TRBV5-1	TGCGCCAGCAGCTTGGCCTCCGGGACTAGGAGTCTTAAGCAGTTCTTC	CASSLASGTRSLKQFF